This note documents a single T cell receptor beta chain sequence. This sample is part of a study of regulatory T cells in long-lasting Graves disease. TCR beta libraries were built with iRepertoire HTBI primers and Arm-PCR of CDR3 regions. TCRdb passed the multiplex PCR reads through MiXCR, listing each CDR3 protein once. The sample has fewer than 550,000 distinct CDR3 sequences; about 16% are singletons. The CDR3 extends over 17 amino acids. J was trimmed by 5 bases and V by 2 bases; bases with no gene match: 12. Germline loops: CDR1 PRHDT, CDR2 FYEKMQ (reference sequence). Described time point: newly diagnosed GD, antithyroid drugs for less than 3 months. After RNA was extracted from PBMCs, the TCR library was made from it. These data also featured in a second study, about T cells in Graves' hyperthyroidism and ophthalmopathy. That work adds: Diagnoses used clinical symptoms, serum thyroxine and TRAb, thyroid ultrasound and orbital computed tomography. The primer set for the first-round RT-PCR of the TCR CDR3 was HTBI. Model-based prediction identified ophthalmopathy a median about 6 months prior to its onset.

This TCR came from a woman aged 35-60 years with Graves disease. Sequenced here: peripheral blood mononuclear cells (PBMCs), sampled at new diagnosis, from a patient treated with antithyroid drugs. The chain has TRBV13 and TRBJ1-1; 9 bases are shared with TRBD1. DNA of the CDR3: TGTGCCAGCAGCTTATGGGGGGAGGACAGGGGAGAAACTGAAGCTTTCTTT. This translates into CASSLWGEDRGETEAFF.